The clone carrying this TCR beta chain appeared many times. Then a second PCR, running about 6 to 12 cycles, was carried out with a sample-barcoded 5' primer and a J-beta primer mix. TCRdb re-derived calls from the 5' RACE reads in MiXCR, one entry per CDR3 protein. The table lists more than 800,000 distinct CDR3 sequences, 29% of them singletons, with roughly 17% in the top ten. The sample is drawn from a study of blood T cells in healthy people across ages. The receptor's source is a woman of 80 years or more in good health. Sequenced material: blood.

CDR3 region: CASSEVGAIETQYF. For the CDR3, the DNA is TGCGCCAGCAGCGAGGTCGGAGCGATTGAGACCCAGTACTTC. This chain uses TRBV5-1 with TRBJ2-5; D is ambiguous. V was trimmed by 4 bases and J by 5 bases, leaving 15 bases between them. There are 14 residues in the CDR3. Germline values: CDR1 SGHRS, CDR2 YFSETQ.